These 6 T cell receptor beta chains were all obtained from the same sample, sequenced in a study of T cells in narcolepsy (dated by TCRdb to the late 2010s). The receptor library was made with the immunoSEQ multiplex PCR assay. TCRdb took this table from immuneACCESS and kept in-frame rearrangements with V and J called. Such tables lack part of the clones; where checked against another copy, unresolved V genes explain under half of the gap, and the rest is unexplained. The sample table shows 35,000 or so clones, and approximately 85% are seen once. The top ten hold approximately 1.5% of the sample. The source material was CD45RA- memory CD4+ T cells from PBMCs. The sample's cell subset or site label, decoded: memory T cells sorted ex vivo from peripheral blood. Source of these receptors: a human donor with narcolepsy.

The J gene is TRBJ2-7, the V gene TRBV9; 8 positions agree with TRBD1. With 2 bases clipped from V and 1 base from J, the junction kept 2 bases outside the gene matches. CDR1 is SGDLS, CDR2 YYNGEE, per germline. The CDR3 is 14 residues long. This CDR3 is CASSVQGASYEQYF. The CDR3 DNA is TGTGCCAGCAGCGTCCAGGGGGCATCCTACGAGCAGTACTTC. The whole variable domain, remainder taken from reference TRBV9 and TRBJ2-7, is DSGVTQTPKHLITATGQRVTLRCSPRSGDLSVYWYQQSLDQGLQFLIQYYNGEERAKGNILERFSAQQFPDLHSELNLSSLELGDSALYFCASSVQGASYEQYFGPGTRLTVT.

This chain links TRBV5-8 with TRBJ2-7; either TRBD1 or TRBD2 may fit D (7 bases each). V shed 7 bases and J shed 7 bases, with 24 bases lying between them. The CDR3 has 15 amino acids. CDR1 is SGHTS and CDR2 is YDEGEE in the germline V gene. This CDR3 reads CASLFGGEGAREQYF. CDR3 DNA: TGTGCCAGCCTTTTTGGGGGGGAGGGGGCGAGGGAGCAGTACTTC. Variable domain in full (rest from reference TRBV5-8 and TRBJ2-7): EAGVTQSPTHLIKTRGQQATLRCSPISGHTSVYWYQQALGLGLQFLLWYDEGEERNRGNFPPRFSGRQFPNYSSELNVNALELEDSALYLCASLFGGEGAREQYFGPGTRLTVT.

The genes are TRBV7-2 and TRBJ1-5; D unresolved. V shed 5 bases and J shed 2 bases, with 10 bases lying between them. The CDR3 totals 14 residues. Germline V gene sequence: CDR1 SGHTA, CDR2 FQGNSA. The CDR3 reads CASSPVGGNQPQHF. CDR3 DNA sequence: TGTGCCAGCAGCCCTGTCGGAGGCAATCAGCCCCAGCATTTT.

This clone was seen only once. This chain joins TRBV19 and TRBJ1-1; no firm D call. Germline-derived CDR1 and CDR2 are LNHDA and SQIVND (reference sequence). CDR3 length: 13 residues. Trimming took off 4 bases at V and 5 bases at J, with 11 bases between the two ends. The CDR3 bases are TGTGCCAGTAGTAGCCAGGTGGGGACTGAAGCTTTCTTT. This translates into CASSSQVGTEAFF.

The gene calls are TRBV11-3 and TRBJ1-4; D is undetermined. The CDR3 totals 14 residues. Germline CDR1 SGHNT, CDR2 YENEEA. With 5 bases removed from V and 4 bases from J, the gap between germline ends came to 11 bases. The CDR3 DNA sequence: TGTGCCAGCAGCCACCCCGGCAGTAATGAAAAACTGTTTTTT. It encodes CASSHPGSNEKLFF. Full variable domain (remainder filled in from reference TRBV11-3 and TRBJ1-4): EAGVVQSPRYKIIEKKQPVAFWCNPISGHNTLYWYLQNLGQGPELLIRYENEEAVDDSQLPKDRFSAERLKGVDSTLKIQPAELGDSAVYLCASSHPGSNEKLFFGSGTQLSVL.

This chain uses TRBV4-3 with TRBJ2-1, with 9 bases lining up with TRBD2. This CDR3 spans 15 amino acids. Germline values: CDR1 LGHNA, CDR2 YSLEER. Trimming at V came to 1 base and at J to 9 bases, leaving 7 bases not matched to a gene. The CDR3 nucleotides read TGCGCCAGCAGCCAAGGAAGCGGGGGGTTTGGTGAGCAGTTCTTC. It codes for CASSQGSGGFGEQFF.